The 6 T cell receptor beta chains below were found in one sample sequenced in a study of T-cell memory formation after mild COVID-19. Each CDR3 protein gets one entry after TCRdb re-called the 5' RACE reads with MiXCR. The sample consists of about 240,000 distinct CDR3 sequences, around a tenth of them appearing once. Sequencing was done on a sample of PBMCs or a T cell subset sorted from them (not recorded which). Source of these receptors: a man between 18 and 35 years old who had mild COVID-19 (a few samples of this study predate the infection). Cell type and time point are not known.

The chain uses TRBV5-5 and TRBJ1-5, with TRBD1 matching over 8 bases. Trimming cost V 4 bases and J 5 bases; bases outside gene matches: 8. Germline CDR1 is SGHKS and CDR2 is YYEKEE (reference sequence). This CDR3 has 15 residues. The CDR3 protein is CASSPGGRGHQPQHF. In DNA, the CDR3 is TGTGCCAGCAGCCCCGGAGGCAGGGGGCATCAGCCCCAGCATTTT.

There are many counts of this clonotype. V usage is TRBV27 and J usage is TRBJ1-2; D not resolved. The CDR3 length is 12 residues. The V gene's germline CDR1 is MNHEY and CDR2 SMNVEV (reference sequence). Trimming took 5 bases from V and 3 from J, leaving 7 bases between them. The chain's CDR3 is CASSDRYYGYTF. The CDR3 DNA sequence: TGTGCCAGCAGTGACCGCTACTATGGCTACACCTTC.

This clonotype occurred many times. V and J are TRBV4-3 and TRBJ1-6; no firm D call. Looked up from germline, CDR1 is LGHNA and CDR2 is YSLEER. The CDR3 consists of 14 residues. Trimming stripped 1 base from V and 7 bases from J, with 8 bases between. The CDR3 region is CASSQVTGNSPLHF. CDR3 bases: TGCGCCAGCAGCCAAGTGACGGGGAATTCACCCCTCCACTTT.

V gene TRBV24-1 combines with J gene TRBJ2-1; 10 bases match TRBD2. J lost 2 bases, V lost 3 bases, and 6 bases had no gene match. There are 17 residues in the CDR3. CDR1 is KGHDR, CDR2 SFDVKD, per germline. CDR3 protein: CATSDPFLAGAYNEQFF. CDR3 nucleotide sequence: TGTGCCACCAGTGATCCCTTTCTAGCGGGGGCCTACAATGAGCAGTTCTTC.

V usage is TRBV7-9 and J usage is TRBJ2-3; 8 nucleotides line up with TRBD2. V dropped 8 bases and J dropped 2; count of bases not matched to a gene: 6. Germline V gene sequence: CDR1 SEHNR, CDR2 FQNEAQ (reference sequence). The CDR3 is 14 amino acids. For the CDR3, the DNA is TGTGCCAGCGATCCGGGGGGGTACACAGATACGCAGTATTTT. This sequence encodes CASDPGGYTDTQYF.

This clonotype was seen many times. This chain connects TRBV11-2 to TRBJ2-7; D could derive from TRBD1 or TRBD2 (5 bases each). Trimming removed 3 bases at V and 3 bases at J, with 12 bases between. The CDR3 sequence is 14 residues long. The V gene's germline CDR1 is SGHAT and CDR2 FQNNGV. The CDR3 sequence: CASSFAGTSYEQYV. The CDR3 DNA follows: TGTGCCAGCAGCTTCGCAGGGACGAGCTACGAGCAGTACGTC.